The rows below give T cell receptor beta chains drawn from one sample of a study of CD8 T cells in Susac syndrome. TCRdb used MiXCR to reprocess the immunoSEQ multiplex PCR reads, holding one entry per CDR3 protein. The data hold roughly 400,000 distinct CDR3 sequences, with more than 70% observed a single time. Sequencing was performed on CD8+ T cells from PBMCs. The receptors were gathered from a human donor with multiple sclerosis. Both conserved end residues are part of each CDR3. Fields, in order: clone size, J gene, D gene, V gene, CDR3 protein, CDR3 DNA. D genes are given only for firm matches. Some rows have no size entry. The others give once, few or many, or a class for an expanded clone.

>.|TRBJ2-6|.|TRBV7-8
CASSSQGPGANVLTF
TGTGCCAGCAGCTCACAGGGTCCTGGGGCCAACGTCCTGACTTTC
>.|TRBJ2-5|TRBD2|TRBV7-7
CASSMTSGGDQETQYF
TGTGCCAGCAGCATGACTAGCGGGGGGGACCAAGAGACCCAGTACTTC
>.|TRBJ2-7|.|TRBV6-2/TRBV6-3
CASSYPQTNYEQYF
TGTGCCAGCAGTTACCCGCAGACGAACTACGAGCAGTACTTC
>.|TRBJ1-2|TRBD1|TRBV6-1
CASSWDRDYGYTF
TGTGCCAGCAGTTGGGACAGGGACTATGGCTACACCTTC
>.|TRBJ1-2|.|TRBV29-1
CSVESGYTF
TGCAGCGTTGAGTCGGGGTACACCTTC
>few|TRBJ1-1|.|TRBV4-1
CASSQDRMNTEAFF
TGCGCCAGCAGCCAAGATCGGATGAACACTGAAGCTTTCTTT
>.|TRBJ2-7|.|TRBV20-1
CSARDTKLLYEQYF
TGCAGTGCTAGAGATACCAAACTGCTCTACGAGCAGTACTTC
>.|TRBJ2-5|.|TRBV14
CASSQNPLFKYF
TGTGCCAGCAGCCAAAACCCTCTTTTCAAGTACTTC
>.|TRBJ1-2|.|TRBV7-2
CASSSTLRGRGGYGYTF
TGTGCCAGCAGCTCGACTCTCAGGGGCCGGGGCGGCTATGGCTACACCTTC
>.|TRBJ1-1|.|TRBV6-2/TRBV6-3
CASSYGFILTEAFF
TGTGCCAGCAGTTACGGTTTCATCCTCACTGAAGCTTTCTTT
>.|TRBJ2-5|TRBD2|TRBV7-3
CASSFLAGWEETQYF
TGTGCCAGCAGCTTCTTAGCGGGATGGGAAGAGACCCAGTACTTC
>.|TRBJ2-2|.|TRBV24-1
CATEEGVTGELFF
TGTGCCACCGAAGAAGGGGTTACCGGGGAGCTGTTTTTT
>.|TRBJ1-4|.|TRBV27
CASSLWGGATNEKLFF
TGTGCCAGCAGTTTATGGGGCGGCGCAACTAATGAAAAACTGTTTTTT
>.|TRBJ1-2|.|TRBV3-1
CASSQVDSSGYTF
TGTGCCAGCAGCCAAGTCGACAGCAGTGGCTACACCTTC
>few|TRBJ2-7|.|TRBV5-1
CASSLAVEGDGYEQYF
TGCGCCAGCAGCTTGGCCGTAGAAGGGGATGGTTACGAGCAGTACTTC
>.|TRBJ2-5|.|TRBV4-1
CASSQGRTALQETRYF
TGCGCCAGCAGCCAGGGCCGGACAGCCCTCCAAGAGACCCGGTACTTC
>few|TRBJ2-1|TRBD2|TRBV27
CASSSAGGPYNEQFF
TGTGCCAGCAGTTCCGCGGGAGGGCCCTACAATGAGCAGTTCTTC
>.|TRBJ1-2|.|TRBV27
CASRASYGYTF
TGTGCCAGCAGGGCAAGCTATGGCTACACCTTC
>.|TRBJ1-1|.|TRBV12-3/TRBV12-4
CASSLRFEAQMNTEAFF
TGTGCCAGCAGTTTAAGGTTTGAGGCACAGATGAACACTGAAGCTTTCTTT
>.|TRBJ2-7|TRBD1|TRBV5-6
CASSLFAGGWNEQYF
TGTGCCAGCAGCTTGTTTGCAGGGGGCTGGAACGAGCAGTACTTC
>.|TRBJ2-7|.|TRBV15
CAPSEGSLWEYF
TGTGCCCCTTCGGAGGGAAGCCTATGGGAGTACTTC
>.|TRBJ1-5|.|TRBV6-6
CASSYSLSNQPQHF
TGTGCCAGCAGTTACTCTCTTAGCAATCAGCCCCAGCATTTT
>.|TRBJ2-1|.|TRBV27
CASRGAVSMSYNEQFF
TGTGCCAGTCGAGGGGCCGTCTCCATGTCCTACAATGAGCAGTTCTTC
>.|TRBJ2-1|TRBD2|TRBV18
CASSPSASGWSSYNEQFF
TGTGCCAGCTCACCATCGGCTAGCGGGTGGAGCTCCTACAATGAGCAGTTCTTC
>.|TRBJ2-2|.|TRBV14
CASSQGLAANTGELFF
TGTGCCAGCAGCCAAGGATTGGCAGCTAACACCGGGGAGCTGTTTTTT
>.|TRBJ1-1|TRBD1|TRBV6-5
CASSYDTGVSEAFF
TGTGCCAGCAGTTATGATACAGGGGTCTCTGAAGCTTTCTTT
>.|TRBJ2-2|TRBD2|TRBV4-1
CASSQDKKTSGGRNTGELFF
TGCGCCAGCAGCCAAGATAAAAAGACTAGCGGGGGCCGAAACACCGGGGAGCTGTTTTTT
>.|TRBJ2-1|TRBD2|TRBV27
CASSYGLAGSYNEQFF
TGTGCCAGCAGTTACGGACTAGCGGGATCCTACAATGAGCAGTTCTTC
>once|TRBJ2-1|.|TRBV2
CASVQYNEQFF
TGTGCCAGCGTCCAGTACAATGAGCAGTTCTTC
>.|TRBJ2-7|.|TRBV9
CASSVSGEHYEQYF
TGTGCCAGCAGCGTTTCCGGGGAACATTACGAGCAGTACTTC
>.|TRBJ1-1|.|TRBV6-5
CASSYSTNVNTEAFF
TGTGCCAGCAGTTACTCGACAAATGTGAACACTGAAGCTTTCTTT
>.|TRBJ2-1|TRBD2|TRBV2
CASSARGDNEQFF
TGTGCCAGCAGCGCTCGGGGGGACAATGAGCAGTTCTTC
>.|TRBJ1-1|TRBD1|TRBV4-1
CASSRVPGQGPNTEAFF
TGCGCCAGCAGCCGAGTCCCGGGACAGGGACCGAACACTGAAGCTTTCTTT
>.|TRBJ2-1|TRBD2|TRBV6-1
CATHSGGAGATYNEQFF
TGTGCCACCCACTCGGGGGGAGCGGGAGCAACCTACAATGAGCAGTTCTTC
>few|TRBJ1-4|.|TRBV28
CASSPLGEKLFF
TGTGCCAGCAGTCCCCTCGGTGAAAAACTGTTTTTT
>few|TRBJ2-7|TRBD1|TRBV5-6
CASSWERQGMYEQYF
TGTGCCAGCAGCTGGGAGCGACAGGGTATGTACGAGCAGTACTTC
>.|TRBJ2-7|.|TRBV4-1
CASSQDPTPYEQYF
TGCGCCAGCAGCCAAGATCCGACACCGTACGAGCAGTACTTC
>.|TRBJ1-2|.|TRBV7-8
CASSLGPGWQGPNYGYTF
TGTGCCAGCAGCTTAGGCCCAGGCTGGCAGGGACCTAACTATGGCTACACCTTC
>.|TRBJ2-5|TRBD2|TRBV6-5
CATSLAGTLEETQYF
TGTGCCACCTCCTTAGCGGGGACCCTTGAAGAGACCCAGTACTTC
>.|TRBJ2-5|TRBD2|TRBV4-1
CASRGGGVETQYF
TGCGCCAGCAGGGGCGGGGGGGTGGAGACCCAGTACTTC
>.|TRBJ2-7|.|TRBV4-1
CASSQAVTSYEQYF
TGCGCCAGCAGCCAGGCGGTTACCTCCTACGAGCAGTACTTC
>few|TRBJ1-1|.|TRBV11-2
CASSRNREAFF
TGTGCCAGCAGCCGTAACAGGGAAGCTTTCTTT
>once|TRBJ2-1|TRBD2|TRBV2
CASSGTAGGPIYNEQFF
TGTGCCAGCAGTGGAACAGCGGGAGGGCCTATCTACAATGAGCAGTTCTTC
>.|TRBJ1-4|.|TRBV25-1
CASSRGEKLFF
TGTGCCAGCAGCCGGGGTGAAAAACTGTTTTTT
>.|TRBJ2-1|TRBD1|TRBV3-1
CASSPWGQGDYNEQFF
TGTGCCAGCAGCCCTTGGGGACAGGGGGACTACAATGAGCAGTTCTTC
>.|TRBJ2-1|.|TRBV7-3
CASSLQPRGSGDNEQFF
TGTGCCAGCAGCTTACAACCCCGAGGTAGCGGAGACAATGAGCAGTTCTTC
>.|TRBJ1-1|TRBD1|TRBV6-6
CASSLGGEQHTEAFF
TGTGCCAGCAGTTTAGGGGGCGAACAACACACTGAAGCTTTCTTT
>.|TRBJ2-3|.|TRBV2
CASRPIMDFTDTQYF
TGTGCCAGCAGACCAATAATGGACTTCACAGATACGCAGTATTTT
>once|TRBJ1-1|.|TRBV11-2
CASSFFLDSGGENTEAFF
TGTGCCAGCAGCTTCTTTCTGGATTCGGGTGGGGAGAACACTGAAGCTTTCTTT
>.|TRBJ2-1|.|TRBV6-1
CASSGLVHEQFF
TGTGCCAGCAGTGGACTAGTCCATGAGCAGTTCTTC
>few|TRBJ1-1|.|TRBV5-1
CASSQIQGTEAFF
TGCGCCAGCAGCCAAATACAGGGAACTGAAGCTTTCTTT